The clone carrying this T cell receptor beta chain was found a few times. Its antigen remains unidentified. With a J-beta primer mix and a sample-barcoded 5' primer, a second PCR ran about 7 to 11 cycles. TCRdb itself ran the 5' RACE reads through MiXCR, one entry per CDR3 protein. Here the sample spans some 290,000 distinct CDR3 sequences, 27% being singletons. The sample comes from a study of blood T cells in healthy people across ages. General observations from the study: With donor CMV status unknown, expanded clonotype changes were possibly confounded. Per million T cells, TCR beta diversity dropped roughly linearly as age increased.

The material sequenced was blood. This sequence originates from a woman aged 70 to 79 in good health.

DNA for the CDR3: TGCGCCAGCAGTGGGGGTGAGGGGGACAGGAACTATGGCTACACCTTC. This encodes CASSGGEGDRNYGYTF. This rearrangement joins TRBV10-2 to TRBJ1-2, with TRBD1 matching 8 bases. V was clipped by 4 bases and J by 2 bases; unmatched bases: 9. Germline V lookup: CDR1 WSHSY, CDR2 SAAADI. The CDR3 is 16 amino acids.